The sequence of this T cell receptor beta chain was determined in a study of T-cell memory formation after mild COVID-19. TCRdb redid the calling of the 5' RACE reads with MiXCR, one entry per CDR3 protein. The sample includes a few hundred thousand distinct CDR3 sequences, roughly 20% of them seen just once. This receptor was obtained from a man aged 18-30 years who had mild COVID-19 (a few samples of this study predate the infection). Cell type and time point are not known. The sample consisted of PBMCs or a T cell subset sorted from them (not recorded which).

For the CDR3, the DNA is TGTGCCAGCACCCGATGGGGTCAAGAGACCCAGTACTTC. As protein: CASTRWGQETQYF. The chain is built from TRBV7-2 and TRBJ2-5; D is undetermined. Trimming removed 7 bases at V and 2 bases at J, with 11 bases between. The CDR3 length is 13 residues. The germline V gene has CDR1 SGHTA and CDR2 FQGNSA. Full variable domain (rest looked up from reference TRBV7-2 and TRBJ2-5): GAGVSQSPSNKVTEKGKDVELRCDPISGHTALYWYRQSLGQGLEFLIYFQGNSAPDKSGLPSDRFSAERTGGSVSTLTIQRTQQEDSAVYLCASTRWGQETQYFGPGTRLLVL.